The present TCR beta chain was sequenced within a study of blood T cell repertoires in COVID-19. Per the original methods: Cell counts per sample came from amplifying reference gene primers. Assay used: immunoSEQ multiplex PCR; TCRdb lists only in-frame clones, some missing. The DNA was the basis for D and trimming; V, J and clone size are from that table. The table lists a few hundred thousand clones, roughly 82% of them singletons. CDR3 length: 14 residues. Looked up from germline, CDR1 is SEHNR and CDR2 is FQNEAQ (reference sequence). Trimming removed 4 bases at V and 8 bases at J, with 17 bases between.

The V and J genes are TRBV7-9 and TRBJ1-2, with a weak D call TRBD1 (5 bases). Specimen: peripheral blood. This TCR was sampled from a woman aged 40 to 50 who had recovered from COVID-19. CDR3 bases: TGTGCCAGCAGCTCCGTTAGGTTCTCAGGGGGCTACACCTTC. Translating gives CASSSVRFSGGYTF. The entire variable domain, with the rest obtained from reference TRBV7-9 and TRBJ1-2, is as follows: DTGVSQNPRHKITKRGQNVTFRCDPISEHNRLYWYRQTLGQGPEFLTYFQNEAQLEKSRLLSDRFSAERPKGSFSTLEIQRTEQGDSAMYLCASSSVRFSGGYTFGSGTRLTVV.